Shown below are 20 T cell receptor beta chains from a single sample sequenced in a study of T cells in localized non-small cell lung cancer. Libraries were prepared by immunoSEQ multiplex PCR; TCRdb keeps only in-frame clonotypes and omits some of them. The sample shows approximately 34,000 clones, 70% to 90% of them seen only once. The specimen was peripheral blood, collected before any cancer treatment. These receptor sequences come from a woman aged 40-70 years with stage I lung adenocarcinoma.

The chain couples TRBV5-6 to TRBJ2-2; D possibly corresponds to TRBD1 (6 bases). The V end was cut by 3 bases, the J end by 2 bases, with 17 bases between. The CDR3 is 17 amino acids. Germline V gives CDR1 SGHDT, CDR2 YYEEEE. As DNA, the CDR3 is TGTGCCAGCAGCTCCGGGTACCAACAGGGTAACACCGGGGAGCTGTTTTTT. Amino acid sequence: CASSSGYQQGNTGELFF.

This clone appeared a few times. The same CDR3 is also encoded by other DNA sequences in this sample. The chain joins TRBV11-2 to TRBJ2-3, with D unclear. Deletions cut 5 bases from V and 1 base from J, with 4 bases between. Germline-derived CDR1 and CDR2 are SGHAT and FQNNGV. CDR3 size: 12 residues. The chain's CDR3 is CASSTRTDTQYF. The CDR3 bases are TGTGCCAGCAGCACCCGCACAGATACGCAGTATTTT. Full variable domain (outside the CDR3, taken from reference TRBV11-2 and TRBJ2-3): EAGVAQSPRYKIIEKRQSVAFWCNPISGHATLYWYQQILGQGPKLLIQFQNNGVVDDSQLPKDRFSAERLKGVDSTLKIQPAKLEDSAVYLCASSTRTDTQYFGPGTRLTVL.

The chain combines TRBV5-4 with TRBJ2-1; TRBD2 might be the D (7 bases). This CDR3 has 16 amino acids. The ends were cut back, 5 bases at V and 5 bases at J, with 20 bases in the middle. The germline CDR1 and CDR2 sequences are SGHNT and YYREEE (reference sequence). CDR3 DNA sequence: TGTGCCAGCAGTACCGGAGGAGGGGGGGCCCACAATGAGCAGTTCTTC. The encoded protein is CASSTGGGGAHNEQFF.

J is TRBJ2-5 and V is TRBV15; D is perhaps TRBD1 (6 bases). The CDR3 has 15 residues. The germline V gene has CDR1 LNHNV and CDR2 YYDKDF (reference sequence). Trimming removed 3 bases at V and 2 bases at J, with 13 bases between. The CDR3 DNA reads TGTGCCACCAGCAGCCCACAGGGTAGACAAGAGACCCAGTACTTC. This sequence encodes CATSSPQGRQETQYF.

This rearrangement joins TRBV11-2 to TRBJ1-1; the match to TRBD1 covers 7 bases. Germline assignment: CDR1 SGHAT and CDR2 FQNNGV. This CDR3 spans 15 amino acids. After removal of 3 bases from V and 1 base from J, the junction contained 5 bases not matched to a gene. CDR3 DNA: TGTGCCAGCAGCTTTTTTAGGACAGGGAACACTGAAGCTTTCTTT. Encoded protein: CASSFFRTGNTEAFF.

This chain links TRBV6-5 with TRBJ2-1; D remains ambiguous. Trimming shortened V by 6 bases and J by 7 bases, and 13 bases separated the two germline ends. This CDR3 comprises 13 residues. Germline V gene lookup returns CDR1 MNHEY and CDR2 SVGAGI. CDR3 amino acids: CASRSPDENEQFF. Written as DNA, the CDR3 is TGTGCCAGCAGGTCCCCAGATGAGAATGAGCAGTTCTTC.

The chain employs TRBV18 and TRBJ2-4, with D perhaps matching TRBD2 (5 bases). The CDR3 is 13 amino acids. CDR1 and CDR2 from the germline V gene are KGHSH and LQKENI. Trimming removed 3 bases from V and 11 bases from J, with 14 bases in between. CDR3 DNA sequence: TGTGCCAGCTCACCTTCTACTAGTATCCTTCAGTACTTC. Translating it yields CASSPSTSILQYF.

The rearrangement joins TRBV2 to TRBJ2-2; a possible D gene is TRBD1 (7 bases). V was pared by 3 bases and J by 3 bases, with 11 bases between. The CDR3 totals 15 residues. CDR1 SNHLY and CDR2 FYNNEI come from the germline V gene. CDR3 in amino acids: CASSESRGDTGELFF. CDR3 coding DNA: TGTGCCAGCAGTGAGTCCAGGGGGGACACCGGGGAGCTGTTTTTT. The full variable domain, in which reference TRBV2 and TRBJ2-2 provide the parts outside the CDR3, is EPEVTQTPSHQVTQMGQEVILRCVPISNHLYFYWYRQILGQKVEFLVSFYNNEISEKSEIFDDQFSVERPDGSNFTLKIRSTKLEDSAMYFCASSESRGDTGELFFGEGSRLTVL.

The rearrangement uses TRBV11-2 and TRBJ2-2; no reliable D call. Per germline, CDR1 SGHAT and CDR2 FQNNGV. Trimming took off 0 bases at V and 1 base at J, with 3 bases between the two ends. This CDR3 contains 14 residues. The CDR3: CASSLERNTGELFF. CDR3 nucleotides: TGTGCCAGCAGCTTAGAGAGGAACACCGGGGAGCTGTTTTTT.

The J gene is TRBJ2-1, the V gene TRBV27; the match to TRBD1 covers 12 bases. CDR1 and CDR2 (germline): MNHEY, SMNVEV (reference sequence). The CDR3 is 17 amino acids. V was clipped by 5 bases and J by 9 bases; unmatched bases: 14. The CDR3 spells CASSPLPAGTGGGEQFF. As DNA, the CDR3 is TGTGCCAGCAGTCCGTTACCGGCCGGGACAGGGGGCGGTGAGCAGTTCTTC.

V gene TRBV7-2 combines with J gene TRBJ1-3; D is perhaps TRBD1 (6 bases). Germline values: CDR1 SGHTA, CDR2 FQGNSA. Trimming pared 6 bases from V and 3 bases from J, leaving 12 bases between. The length of the CDR3 is 14 residues. CDR3 DNA sequence: TGTGCCAGCAGGTTCCAGGGGCTTGGAAACACCATATATTTT. Protein sequence: CASRFQGLGNTIYF.

This chain links TRBV19 with TRBJ1-6; 11 bases align to TRBD1. Trimming took 1 base from V and 9 from J; bases not matched to a gene: 2. CDR1 is LNHDA, CDR2 SQIVND, per germline (reference sequence). This CDR3 contains 15 residues. CDR3 in amino acids: CASSIVGQGASPLHF. The CDR3 nucleotides are TGTGCCAGTAGTATAGTCGGACAGGGGGCTTCACCCCTCCACTTT.

This rearrangement joins TRBV18 to TRBJ1-2, with unresolved D. This CDR3 spans 16 amino acids. V was pared by 2 bases and J by 5 bases, with 18 bases between. CDR1 and CDR2 from the germline V gene are KGHSH and LQKENI. CDR3 loop: CASSPGGIPNFYGYTF. The CDR3 nucleotides read TGTGCCAGCTCACCAGGAGGGATCCCGAACTTTTATGGCTACACCTTC.

The genes are TRBV7-2 and TRBJ2-2, with D unclear. The germline V and J ends were trimmed by 1 base and 0 bases, with 9 bases remaining between them. This CDR3 is 16 amino acids long. Per germline, CDR1 SGHTA and CDR2 FQGNSA. CDR3: CASSLDTPANTGELFF. The CDR3 DNA reads TGTGCCAGCAGCTTAGATACGCCGGCGAACACCGGGGAGCTGTTTTTT.

This clone appeared once. This chain joins TRBV18 and TRBJ2-7; D is undetermined. V shed 2 bases and J shed 8 bases, with 25 bases lying between them. This CDR3 has 17 amino acids. The V gene's germline CDR1 is KGHSH and CDR2 LQKENI. The CDR3, as DNA: TGTGCCAGCTCACCAATCGAGTCCGTGGCAGGCTCCTTGAAGCAGTACTTC. Translation: CASSPIESVAGSLKQYF.

The chain has TRBV6-5 and TRBJ1-2; a weak D match, TRBD1 (5 bases). The CDR3 loop spans 15 amino acids. V was shortened by 1 base and J by 3 bases, with 12 bases between the two germline ends. CDR1 is MNHEY, CDR2 SVGAGI, per germline. The CDR3 region is CASSYWDEGYYGYTF. The CDR3 DNA reads TGTGCCAGCAGTTACTGGGACGAAGGATACTATGGCTACACCTTC.

In its sample, this clone was seen once. The CDR3 bases are TGTGCCAGCAGTTCCGTACAGGGAAGGGGGAACACTGAAGCTTTCTTT. It encodes CASSSVQGRGNTEAFF. The chain uses TRBV6-5 and TRBJ1-1; the D gene is possibly TRBD1 (6 bases). The CDR3 covers 16 residues. Germline loops: CDR1 MNHEY, CDR2 SVGAGI. V was cut by 4 bases and J by 1 base, with 16 bases left in between.

This clone was recorded only once. The chain recombines TRBV2 with TRBJ1-1; D perhaps matches TRBD1 (6 bases). Trimming shortened V by 7 bases and J by 5 bases, and 14 bases separated the two germline ends. From germline, CDR1 is SNHLY and CDR2 FYNNEI. The CDR3 runs 13 residues. CDR3 nucleotide sequence: TGTGCCAGCAACGGGGGCAGATGGACTGAAGCTTTCTTT. Its translation is CASNGGRWTEAFF.

The chain combines TRBV7-6 with TRBJ1-1; the D is unclear. The CDR3 has 15 residues. V was cut by 2 bases and J by 4 bases, with 14 bases left in between. Germline-derived CDR1 and CDR2 are SGHVS and FNYEAQ. The CDR3 DNA is TGTGCCAGCAGCTTATATCGGGGAGGGAGCACTGAAGCTTTCTTT. Its protein is CASSLYRGGSTEAFF.

This clone appeared once. This sequence joins TRBV5-5 and TRBJ2-6; the D is unclear. Trimming stripped 1 base from V and 4 bases from J, with 12 bases between. The length of the CDR3 is 16 residues. The germline CDR1 and CDR2 sequences are SGHKS and YYEKEE (reference sequence). DNA for the CDR3: TGTGCCAGCAGCTTGAGTTCTACGGCCGGGGCCAACGTCCTGACTTTC. As protein: CASSLSSTAGANVLTF.